This entry is about one T cell receptor (beta chain). Its antigen specificity is not known. Base qualities are missing; no much larger clone stands one base away. Reading the germline V gene gives CDR1 SGHRS and CDR2 YFSETQ. Trimming takes 4 bases off V and 5 bases off J; junction bases not matched to a gene: 8. Inclusive of the bounding cysteine and phenylalanine, the CDR3 is 15 residues long. The CDR3 DNA has 45 bases and is translated from base 1. TCRbeta CDR3 regions were amplified from genomic DNA by means of the immunoSEQ Assay, a bias-controlled multiplex PCR. The published analysis was carried out like this. The number of nucleated cells in each sample was estimated by amplification of reference gene primers within the assay. To quantify the absolute abundance of each unique TCRbeta CDR3 rearrangement, sequence reads were collapsed and filtered. For each sample, productive Simpson clonality was calculated as the square root of Simpson's diversity index across productive rearrangements. The table comes from immuneACCESS by way of TCRdb, which keeps in-frame sequences with V and J called. Part of the clones is missing from these tables; in studies checked, under half for an unresolved V gene and the rest for unknown reasons. The V and J calls and clone size are taken from that table; D and trimming were inferred from the DNA. This sample is represented by 300,000 to 350,000 clones; roughly 86% of them were singletons. The ten largest make up almost 9.5% of the sample.

In the prospective study, participants were roughly 18 to 100 years old, resided in 24 geographic areas of the United States, and were enrolled through a virtual design. In the prospective study, participants were assigned to cohorts based on the clinical history participants reported in a screening survey and a study questionnaire. ImmuneRACE Cohort 3 recovered participants were defined by two consecutive negative NP/OP PCR tests, healthcare professional clearance, or symptom resolution. Mobile phlebotomists in the prospective study collected whole blood, serum and a nasopharyngeal or oropharyngeal swab from every participant. Additional blood draws and questionnaires over a roughly two-month period could optionally be provided by prospective study participants. Before DNA extraction, prospective study blood samples were shipped either frozen or at room temperature. This record belongs to a study of blood T cell repertoires in COVID-19 (dated by TCRdb to 2020 to 2022). With respect to the entire study: Collaborator samples came from the United States, Italy and Spain and covered acute and convalescent phases of COVID-19. Deeply sampled blood TCRbeta repertoires from subjects exposed to, actively infected with, or recovered from COVID-19 were included in the dataset. HLA class I and class II types, where available, came from metadata supplied by the sample provider rather than from assay-based typing. The prospective study material was composed of cDNA or gDNA derived from T cells, B-cell-depleted T cells, or PBMCs. The repertoires were released in a freely available public database intended as a resource for research on the immune response to SARS-CoV-2. The samples were drawn from two sources: the first 160 participants of the ongoing ImmuneRACE study, and 1,200 or so subjects contributed by 6 global collaborators. Sample metadata almost always included a de-identified subject ID, COVID-19 status, age in years and sex.

Overall results and qualifications from the work: How much clinical and demographic metadata was included differed by source and by participant, and the metadata was provided uncurated.

The chain uses TRBV5-1 and TRBJ2-5; TRBD2 aligns with 10 central bases. The source is a woman aged 25 to 39 who had recovered from COVID-19. Sequenced input: PBMCs or T cells enriched from blood (not recorded which). The sequenced DNA is TGCGCCAGCAGCGAAGGGACTAGCGTTGGGGAGACCCAGTACTTC. This sequence encodes CASSEGTSVGETQYF. The entire variable domain, with the stretches around the CDR3 drawn from the reference TRBV5-1 and TRBJ2-5 proteins, is KAGVTQTPRYLIKTRGQQVTLSCSPISGHRSVSWYQQTPGQGLQFLFEYFSETQRNKGNFPGRFSGRQFSNSRSEMNVSTLELGDSALYLCASSEGTSVGETQYFGPGTRLLVL.